The present T cell receptor beta chain was sequenced within a study of human T cells and chemical hapten exposure. TCRdb recomputed calls from the RACE reads with MiXCR, one row per CDR3 protein. The sample holds nearly 95,000 distinct CDR3 sequences, approximately 11% seen once. The study's findings and limits: Expanded TCRs showed more large CDR3 clusters than pre-sensitization or healthy control sets.

Worth noting for this clonotype: Its specificity is not known.

Time point of the sample: patch test 2, 6 weeks after DPC sensitization. Documented treatment: therapeutic diphenylcyclopropenone sensitization with weekly scalp DPC. The sequence derives from a man in his forties or fifties with alopecia areata. Some clones in this sample may be carry-over from other donors' samples. This sample comprised whole blood, obtained in connection with sensitization to the hapten diphenylcyclopropenone (DPC).

CDR3 DNA sequence: TGCGCCAGCAGAGGGCCGTACACCGGGGAGCTGTTTTTT. Its translation: CASRGPYTGELFF. The chain recombines TRBV10-2 with TRBJ2-2; D is uncertain. This CDR3 contains 13 residues. V was shortened by 6 bases and J by 3 bases, with 8 bases between the two germline ends. Germline CDR1 is WSHSY and CDR2 is SAAADI.